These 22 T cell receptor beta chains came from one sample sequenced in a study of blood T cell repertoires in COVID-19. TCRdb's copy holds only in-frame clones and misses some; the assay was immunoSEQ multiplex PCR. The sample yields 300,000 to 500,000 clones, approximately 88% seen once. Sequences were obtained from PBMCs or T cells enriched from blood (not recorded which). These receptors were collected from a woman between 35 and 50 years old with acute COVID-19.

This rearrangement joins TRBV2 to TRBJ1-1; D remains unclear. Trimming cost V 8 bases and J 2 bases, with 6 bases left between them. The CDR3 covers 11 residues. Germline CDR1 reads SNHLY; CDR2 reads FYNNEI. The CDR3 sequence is CASRSNTEAFF. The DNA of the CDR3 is TGTGCCAGCCGTTCCAACACTGAAGCTTTCTTT.

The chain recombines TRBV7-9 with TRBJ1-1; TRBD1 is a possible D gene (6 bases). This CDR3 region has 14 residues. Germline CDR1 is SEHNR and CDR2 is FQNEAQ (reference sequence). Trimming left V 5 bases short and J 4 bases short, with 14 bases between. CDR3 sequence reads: CASSETGSGTEAFF. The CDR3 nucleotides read TGTGCCAGCAGCGAAACAGGGAGTGGCACTGAAGCTTTCTTT.

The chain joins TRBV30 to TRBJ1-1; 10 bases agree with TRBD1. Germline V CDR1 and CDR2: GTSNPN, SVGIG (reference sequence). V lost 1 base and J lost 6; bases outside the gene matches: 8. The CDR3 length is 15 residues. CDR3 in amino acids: CAWSAMTGGKSEAFF. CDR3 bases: TGTGCCTGGAGTGCCATGACAGGGGGCAAGTCTGAAGCTTTCTTT.

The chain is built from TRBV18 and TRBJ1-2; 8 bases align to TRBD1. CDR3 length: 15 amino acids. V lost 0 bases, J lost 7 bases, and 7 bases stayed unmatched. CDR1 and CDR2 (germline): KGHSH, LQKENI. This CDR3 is CASSPPDRVRSGYTF. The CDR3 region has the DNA TGTGCCAGCTCACCACCGGACAGGGTGCGGAGTGGCTACACCTTC.

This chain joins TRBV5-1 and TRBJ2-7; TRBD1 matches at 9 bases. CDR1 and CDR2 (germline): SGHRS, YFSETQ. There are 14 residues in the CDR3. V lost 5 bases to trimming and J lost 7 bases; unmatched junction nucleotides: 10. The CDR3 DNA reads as TGCGCCAGCAGGGGGGGACAGGGATCTCGGGAGCAGTACTTC. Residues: CASRGGQGSREQYF.

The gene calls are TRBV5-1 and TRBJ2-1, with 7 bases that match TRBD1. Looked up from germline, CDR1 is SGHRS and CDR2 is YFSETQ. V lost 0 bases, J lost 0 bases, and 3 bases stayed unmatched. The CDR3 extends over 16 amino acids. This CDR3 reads CASSLASGGSYNEQFF. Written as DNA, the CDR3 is TGCGCCAGCAGCTTGGCCTCAGGGGGCTCCTACAATGAGCAGTTCTTC.

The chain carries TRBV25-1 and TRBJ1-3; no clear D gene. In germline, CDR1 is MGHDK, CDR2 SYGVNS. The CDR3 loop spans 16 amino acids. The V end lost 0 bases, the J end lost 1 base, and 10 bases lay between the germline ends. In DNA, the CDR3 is TGTGCCAGCAGTGAATATTTTCCCGTATCTGGAAACACCATATATTTT. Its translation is CASSEYFPVSGNTIYF. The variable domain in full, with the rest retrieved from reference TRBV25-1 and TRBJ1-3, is EADIYQTPRYLVIGTGKKITLECSQTMGHDKMYWYQQDPGMELHLIHYSYGVNSTEKGDLSSESTVSRIRTEHFPLTLESARPSHTSQYLCASSEYFPVSGNTIYFGEGSWLTVV.

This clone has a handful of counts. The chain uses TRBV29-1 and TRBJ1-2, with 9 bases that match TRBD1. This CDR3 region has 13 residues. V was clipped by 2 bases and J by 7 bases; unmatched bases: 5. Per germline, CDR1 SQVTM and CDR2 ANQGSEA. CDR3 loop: CSVEKQGAIGYTF. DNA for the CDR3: TGCAGCGTTGAAAAACAGGGGGCCATTGGCTACACCTTC.

The DNA for the CDR3 is TGTGCCAGCTCACCCCCAGGGGTCGGGGACACTGAAGCTTTCTTT. Translated: CASSPPGVGDTEAFF. V gene TRBV18 combines with J gene TRBJ1-1; a possible D gene is TRBD1 (6 bases). V was clipped by 3 bases and J by 3 bases, with 14 bases between them. Germline V gene data show CDR1 as KGHSH and CDR2 as LQKENI. The CDR3 has 15 residues.

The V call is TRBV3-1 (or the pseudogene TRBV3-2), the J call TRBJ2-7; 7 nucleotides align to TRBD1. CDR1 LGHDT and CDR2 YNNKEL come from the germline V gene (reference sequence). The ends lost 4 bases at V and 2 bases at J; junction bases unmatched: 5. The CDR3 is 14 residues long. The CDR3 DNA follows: TGTGCCAGCAGCCCGGAAGGGGGCCCCTACGAGCAGTACTTC. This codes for CASSPEGGPYEQYF.

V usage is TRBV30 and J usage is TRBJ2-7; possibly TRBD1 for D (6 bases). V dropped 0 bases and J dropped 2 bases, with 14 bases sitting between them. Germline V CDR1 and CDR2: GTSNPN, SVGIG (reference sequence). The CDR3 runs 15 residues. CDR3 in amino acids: CAWSVLQGPAYEQYF. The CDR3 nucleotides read TGTGCCTGGAGTGTATTGCAGGGGCCGGCCTACGAGCAGTACTTC.

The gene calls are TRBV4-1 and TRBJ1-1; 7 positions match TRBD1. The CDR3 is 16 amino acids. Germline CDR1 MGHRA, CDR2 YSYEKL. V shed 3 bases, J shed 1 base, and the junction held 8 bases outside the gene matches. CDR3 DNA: TGCGCCAGCAGCCATGGGACAGCCAGGTCGAACACTGAAGCTTTCTTT. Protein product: CASSHGTARSNTEAFF.

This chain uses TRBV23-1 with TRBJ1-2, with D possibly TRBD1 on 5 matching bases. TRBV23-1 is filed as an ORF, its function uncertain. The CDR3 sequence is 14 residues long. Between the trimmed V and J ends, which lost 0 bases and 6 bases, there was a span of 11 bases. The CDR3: CASSQSSREDGYTF. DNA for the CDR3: TGCGCCAGCAGTCAATCCTCCAGGGAGGATGGCTACACCTTC.

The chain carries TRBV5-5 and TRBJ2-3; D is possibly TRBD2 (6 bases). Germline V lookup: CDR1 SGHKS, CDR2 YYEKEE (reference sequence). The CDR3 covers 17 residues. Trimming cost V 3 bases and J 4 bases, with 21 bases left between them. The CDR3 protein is CASSWTPGPGGADTQYF. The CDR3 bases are TGTGCCAGCAGCTGGACCCCGGGGCCCGGCGGGGCAGATACGCAGTATTTT. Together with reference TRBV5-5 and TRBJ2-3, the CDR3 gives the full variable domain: DAGVTQSPTHLIKTRGQQVTLRCSPISGHKSVSWYQQVLGQGPQFIFQYYEKEERGRGNFPDRFSARQFPNYSSELNVNALLLGDSALYLCASSWTPGPGGADTQYFGPGTRLTVL.

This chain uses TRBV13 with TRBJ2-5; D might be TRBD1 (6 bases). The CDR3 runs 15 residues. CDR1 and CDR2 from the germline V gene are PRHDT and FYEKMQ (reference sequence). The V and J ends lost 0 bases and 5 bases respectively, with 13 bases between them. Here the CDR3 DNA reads TGTGCCAGCAGCTTAGGGCAGGGGTCCCAGGAGACCCAGTACTTC. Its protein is CASSLGQGSQETQYF.

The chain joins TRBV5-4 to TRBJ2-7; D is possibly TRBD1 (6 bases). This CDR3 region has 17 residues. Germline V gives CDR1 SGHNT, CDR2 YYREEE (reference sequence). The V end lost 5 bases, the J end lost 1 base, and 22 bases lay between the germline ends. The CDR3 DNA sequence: TGTGCCAGCAGTTTTCGATCACAGGGACGGGGTTCCTACGAGCAGTACTTC. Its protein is CASSFRSQGRGSYEQYF. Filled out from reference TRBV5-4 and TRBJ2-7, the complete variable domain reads ETGVTQSPTHLIKTRGQQVTLRCSSQSGHNTVSWYQQALGQGPQFIFQYYREEENGRGNFPPRFSGLQFPNYSSELNVNALELDDSALYLCASSFRSQGRGSYEQYFGPGTRLTVT.

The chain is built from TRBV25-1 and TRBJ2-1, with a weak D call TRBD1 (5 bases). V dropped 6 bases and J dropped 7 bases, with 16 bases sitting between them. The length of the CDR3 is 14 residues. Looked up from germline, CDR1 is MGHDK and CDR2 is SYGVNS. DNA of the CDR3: TGTGCCAGCAGCGACAGTTATGGAAGGAATGAGCAGTTCTTC. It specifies CASSDSYGRNEQFF.

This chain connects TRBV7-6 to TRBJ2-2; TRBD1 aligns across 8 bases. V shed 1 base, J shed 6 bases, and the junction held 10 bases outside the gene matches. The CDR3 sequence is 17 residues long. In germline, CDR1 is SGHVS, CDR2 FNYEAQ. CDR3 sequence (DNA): TGTGCCAGCAGCTTAGATCAGGGCCAGGGGGCCGCCGGGGAGCTGTTTTTT. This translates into CASSLDQGQGAAGELFF.

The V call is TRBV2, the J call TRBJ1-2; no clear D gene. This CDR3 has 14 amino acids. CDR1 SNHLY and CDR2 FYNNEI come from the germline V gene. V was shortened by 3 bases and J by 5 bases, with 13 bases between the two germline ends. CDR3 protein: CASSDSGGLYGYTF. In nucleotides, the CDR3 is TGTGCCAGCAGTGATTCGGGTGGGTTATATGGCTACACCTTC. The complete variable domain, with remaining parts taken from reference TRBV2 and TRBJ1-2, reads EPEVTQTPSHQVTQMGQEVILRCVPISNHLYFYWYRQILGQKVEFLVSFYNNEISEKSEIFDDQFSVERPDGSNFTLKIRSTKLEDSAMYFCASSDSGGLYGYTFGSGTRLTVV.

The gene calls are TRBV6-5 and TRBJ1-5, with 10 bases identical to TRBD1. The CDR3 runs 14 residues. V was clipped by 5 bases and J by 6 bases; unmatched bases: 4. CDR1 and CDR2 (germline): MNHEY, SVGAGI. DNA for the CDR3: TGTGCCAGCAGTCGGGACAGGGGCGGTCAGCCCCAGCATTTT. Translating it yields CASSRDRGGQPQHF.

The CDR3 sequence is CASTNRDRGAKQYF. Here the CDR3 DNA reads TGTGCCAGCACCAACCGGGACAGGGGTGCGAAGCAGTACTTC. This chain connects TRBV21-1 to TRBJ2-7; the listed D gene, TRBD1, was not tested against the DNA. TRBV21-1 represents a pseudogene. The CDR3 is 14 amino acids.

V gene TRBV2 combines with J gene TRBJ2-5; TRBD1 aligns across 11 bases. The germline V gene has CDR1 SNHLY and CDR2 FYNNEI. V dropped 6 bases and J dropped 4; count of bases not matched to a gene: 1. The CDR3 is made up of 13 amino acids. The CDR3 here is CASRGTGGETQYF. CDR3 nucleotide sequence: TGTGCCAGCAGGGGGACAGGGGGAGAGACCCAGTACTTC.